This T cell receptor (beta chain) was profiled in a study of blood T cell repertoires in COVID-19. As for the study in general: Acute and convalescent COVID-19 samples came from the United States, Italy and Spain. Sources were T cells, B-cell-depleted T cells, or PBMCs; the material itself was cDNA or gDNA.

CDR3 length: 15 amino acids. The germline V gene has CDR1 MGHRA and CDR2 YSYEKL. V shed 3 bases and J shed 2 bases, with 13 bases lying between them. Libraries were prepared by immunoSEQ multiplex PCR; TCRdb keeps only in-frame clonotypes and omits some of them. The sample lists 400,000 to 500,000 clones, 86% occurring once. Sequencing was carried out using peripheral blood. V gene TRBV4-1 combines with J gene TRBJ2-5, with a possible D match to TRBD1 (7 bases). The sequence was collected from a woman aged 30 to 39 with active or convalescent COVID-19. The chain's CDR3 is CASSQRDREQETQYF. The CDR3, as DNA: TGCGCCAGCAGCCAGCGGGACAGAGAACAAGAGACCCAGTACTTC.